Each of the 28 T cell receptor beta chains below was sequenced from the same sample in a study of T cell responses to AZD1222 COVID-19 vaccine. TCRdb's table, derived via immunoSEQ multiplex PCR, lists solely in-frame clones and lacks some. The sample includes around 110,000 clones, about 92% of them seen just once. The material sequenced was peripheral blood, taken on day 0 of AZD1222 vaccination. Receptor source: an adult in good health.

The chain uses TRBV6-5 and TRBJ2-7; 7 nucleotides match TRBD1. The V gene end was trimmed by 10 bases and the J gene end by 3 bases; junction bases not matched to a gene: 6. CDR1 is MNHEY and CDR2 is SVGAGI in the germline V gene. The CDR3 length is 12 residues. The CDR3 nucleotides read TGTGCCACCGATAGGGACAGCTACGAGCAGTACTTC. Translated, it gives CATDRDSYEQYF.

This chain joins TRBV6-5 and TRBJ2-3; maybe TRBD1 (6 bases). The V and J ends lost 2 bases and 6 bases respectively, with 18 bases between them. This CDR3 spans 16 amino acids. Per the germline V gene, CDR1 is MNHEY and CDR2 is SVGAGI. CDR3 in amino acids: CASSYGARGIADTQYF. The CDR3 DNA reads TGTGCCAGCAGTTACGGGGCCAGGGGAATTGCGGATACGCAGTATTTT.

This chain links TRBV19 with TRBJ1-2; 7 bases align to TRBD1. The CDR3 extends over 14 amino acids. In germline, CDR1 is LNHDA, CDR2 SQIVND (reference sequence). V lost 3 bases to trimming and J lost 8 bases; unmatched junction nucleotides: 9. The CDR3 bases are TGTGCCAGTAGTATCGTAGACAGGGCGGGCGGCTACACCTTC. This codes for CASSIVDRAGGYTF.

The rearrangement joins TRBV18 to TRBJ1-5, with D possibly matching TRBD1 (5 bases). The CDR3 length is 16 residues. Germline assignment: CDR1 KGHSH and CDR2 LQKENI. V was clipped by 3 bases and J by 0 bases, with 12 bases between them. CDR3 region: CASSPRDGISNQPQHF. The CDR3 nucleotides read TGTGCCAGCTCACCCCGGGACGGAATTAGCAATCAGCCCCAGCATTTT. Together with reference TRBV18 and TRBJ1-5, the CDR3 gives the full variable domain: NAGVMQNPRHLVRRRGQEARLRCSPMKGHSHVYWYRQLPEEGLKFMVYLQKENIIDESGMPKERFSAEFPKEGPSILRIQQVVRGDSAAYFCASSPRDGISNQPQHFGDGTRLSIL.

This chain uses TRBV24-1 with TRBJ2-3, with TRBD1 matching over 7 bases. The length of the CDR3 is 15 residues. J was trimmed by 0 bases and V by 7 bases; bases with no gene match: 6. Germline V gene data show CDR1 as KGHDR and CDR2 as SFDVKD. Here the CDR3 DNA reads TGTGCCACCAGGGCGAACAGGGGAAGCACAGATACGCAGTATTTT. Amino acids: CATRANRGSTDTQYF.

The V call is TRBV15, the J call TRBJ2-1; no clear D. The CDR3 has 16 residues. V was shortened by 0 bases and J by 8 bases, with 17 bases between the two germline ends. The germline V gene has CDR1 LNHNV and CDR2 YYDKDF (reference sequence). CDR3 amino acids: CATSRDGLPGVDEQFF. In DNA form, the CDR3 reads TGTGCCACCAGCAGAGATGGGCTCCCCGGCGTGGATGAGCAGTTCTTC.

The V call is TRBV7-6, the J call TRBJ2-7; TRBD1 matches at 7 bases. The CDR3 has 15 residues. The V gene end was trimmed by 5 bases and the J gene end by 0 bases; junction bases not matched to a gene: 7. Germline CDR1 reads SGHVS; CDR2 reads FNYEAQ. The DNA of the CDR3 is TGTGCCAGCAGCGCTACGGGACAGTCCTCCTACGAGCAGTACTTC. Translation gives CASSATGQSSYEQYF.

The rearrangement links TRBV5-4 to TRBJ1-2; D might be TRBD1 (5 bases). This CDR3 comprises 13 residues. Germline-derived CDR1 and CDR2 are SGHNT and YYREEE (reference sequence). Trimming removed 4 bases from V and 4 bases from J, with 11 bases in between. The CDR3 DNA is TGTGCCAGCAGCCTTGCAGGGAGCTATGGCTACACCTTC. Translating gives CASSLAGSYGYTF.

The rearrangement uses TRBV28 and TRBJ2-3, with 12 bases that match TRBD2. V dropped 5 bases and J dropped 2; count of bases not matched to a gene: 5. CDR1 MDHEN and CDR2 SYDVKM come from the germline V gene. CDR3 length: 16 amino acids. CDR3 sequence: CASSLRTSGNTDTQYF. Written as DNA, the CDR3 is TGTGCCAGCAGTCTACGGACTAGCGGGAACACAGATACGCAGTATTTT.

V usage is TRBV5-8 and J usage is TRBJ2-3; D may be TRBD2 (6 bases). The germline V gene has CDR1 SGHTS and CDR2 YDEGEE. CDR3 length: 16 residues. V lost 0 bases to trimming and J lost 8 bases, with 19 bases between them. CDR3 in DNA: TGTGCCAGCAGCTTGGAGAGACTAGGGGCAGGCGGTACGCAGTATTTT. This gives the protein CASSLERLGAGGTQYF.

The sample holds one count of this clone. CDR3 residues: CASGRGNPMNTEAFF. The CDR3 DNA is TGTGCCAGCGGCAGGGGGAATCCAATGAACACTGAAGCTTTCTTT. This chain links TRBV9 with TRBJ1-1; 7 nucleotides line up with TRBD1. The trim removed 7 bases at V and 0 bases at J, leaving 9 bases unmatched. Germline V gene sequence: CDR1 SGDLS, CDR2 YYNGEE. This CDR3 spans 15 amino acids. The full variable domain, rest sourced from reference TRBV9 and TRBJ1-1, is DSGVTQTPKHLITATGQRVTLRCSPRSGDLSVYWYQQSLDQGLQFLIQYYNGEERAKGNILERFSAQQFPDLHSELNLSSLELGDSALYFCASGRGNPMNTEAFFGQGTRLTVV.

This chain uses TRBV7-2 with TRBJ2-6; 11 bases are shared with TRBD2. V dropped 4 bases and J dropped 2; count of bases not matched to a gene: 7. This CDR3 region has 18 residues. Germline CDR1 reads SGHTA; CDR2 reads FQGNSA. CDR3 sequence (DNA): TGTGCCAGCAGCTCATTAGCGGGAGGGAACGCTGGGGCCAACGTCCTGACTTTC. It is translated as CASSSLAGGNAGANVLTF.

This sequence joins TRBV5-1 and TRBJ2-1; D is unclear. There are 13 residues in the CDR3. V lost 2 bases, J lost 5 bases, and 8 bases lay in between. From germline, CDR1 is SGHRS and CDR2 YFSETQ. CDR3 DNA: TGCGCCAGCAGCTTAGGTTGGAACAATGAGCAGTTCTTC. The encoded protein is CASSLGWNNEQFF.

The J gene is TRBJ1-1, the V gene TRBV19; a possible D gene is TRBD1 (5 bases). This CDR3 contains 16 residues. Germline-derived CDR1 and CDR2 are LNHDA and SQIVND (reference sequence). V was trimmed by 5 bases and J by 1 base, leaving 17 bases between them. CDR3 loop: CASSPADWGGNTEAFF. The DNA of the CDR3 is TGTGCCAGTAGTCCCGCCGATTGGGGGGGGAACACTGAAGCTTTCTTT.

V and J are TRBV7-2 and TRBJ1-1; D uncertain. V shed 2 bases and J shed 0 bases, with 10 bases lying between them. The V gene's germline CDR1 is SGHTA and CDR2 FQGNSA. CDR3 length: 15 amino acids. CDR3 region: CASSLFPGMNTEAFF. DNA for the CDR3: TGTGCCAGCAGCTTATTTCCAGGCATGAACACTGAAGCTTTCTTT.

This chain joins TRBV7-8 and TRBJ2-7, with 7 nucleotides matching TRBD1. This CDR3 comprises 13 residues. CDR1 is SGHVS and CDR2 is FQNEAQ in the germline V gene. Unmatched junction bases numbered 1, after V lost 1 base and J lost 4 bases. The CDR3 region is CASSLETGYEQYF. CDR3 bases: TGTGCCAGCAGCTTAGAGACAGGGTACGAGCAGTACTTC.

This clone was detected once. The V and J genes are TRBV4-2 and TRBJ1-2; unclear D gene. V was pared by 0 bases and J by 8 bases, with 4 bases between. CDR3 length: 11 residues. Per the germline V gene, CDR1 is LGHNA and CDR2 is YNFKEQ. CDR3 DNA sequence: TGTGCCAGCAGCCAAGATTCCGGCTACACCTTC. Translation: CASSQDSGYTF.

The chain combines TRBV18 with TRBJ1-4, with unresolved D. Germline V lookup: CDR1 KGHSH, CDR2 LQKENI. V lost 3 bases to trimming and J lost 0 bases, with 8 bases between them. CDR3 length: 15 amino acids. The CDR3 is CASSPRQATNEKLFF. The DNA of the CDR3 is TGTGCCAGCTCACCGCGTCAGGCAACTAATGAAAAACTGTTTTTT. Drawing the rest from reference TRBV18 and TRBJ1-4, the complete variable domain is NAGVMQNPRHLVRRRGQEARLRCSPMKGHSHVYWYRQLPEEGLKFMVYLQKENIIDESGMPKERFSAEFPKEGPSILRIQQVVRGDSAAYFCASSPRQATNEKLFFGSGTQLSVL.

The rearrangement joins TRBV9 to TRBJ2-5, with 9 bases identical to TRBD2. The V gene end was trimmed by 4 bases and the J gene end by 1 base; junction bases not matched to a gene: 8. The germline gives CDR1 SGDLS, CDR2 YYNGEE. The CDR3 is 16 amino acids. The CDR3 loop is CASSRSGRSLQETQYF. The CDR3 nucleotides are TGTGCCAGCAGCAGGAGCGGGAGGTCCCTCCAAGAGACCCAGTACTTC. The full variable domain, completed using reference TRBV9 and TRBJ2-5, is DSGVTQTPKHLITATGQRVTLRCSPRSGDLSVYWYQQSLDQGLQFLIQYYNGEERAKGNILERFSAQQFPDLHSELNLSSLELGDSALYFCASSRSGRSLQETQYFGPGTRLLVL.

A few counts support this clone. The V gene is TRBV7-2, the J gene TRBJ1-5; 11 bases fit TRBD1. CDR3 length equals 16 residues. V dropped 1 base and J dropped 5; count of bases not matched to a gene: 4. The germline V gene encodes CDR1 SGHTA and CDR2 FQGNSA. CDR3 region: CASSLGGTGGHQPQHF. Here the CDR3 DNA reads TGTGCCAGCAGCTTAGGGGGGACAGGGGGACATCAGCCCCAGCATTTT.

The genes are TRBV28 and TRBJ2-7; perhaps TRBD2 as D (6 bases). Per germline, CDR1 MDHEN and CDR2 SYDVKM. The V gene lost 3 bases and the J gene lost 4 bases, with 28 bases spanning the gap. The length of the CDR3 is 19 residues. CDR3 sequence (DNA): TGTGCCAGCAGTTTCCCAGGACCCTTGAATCGGGAGAGTATATACGAGCAGTACTTC. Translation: CASSFPGPLNRESIYEQYF.

CDR3: CASSLNPGSYEQYF. CDR3 DNA sequence: TGTGCCAGCTCACTCAATCCAGGTAGCTACGAGCAGTACTTC. The V and J genes are TRBV18 and TRBJ2-7, with D unresolved. The CDR3 length is 14 residues. Trimming cost V 4 bases and J 3 bases, with 13 bases left between them. The germline V gene has CDR1 KGHSH and CDR2 LQKENI.

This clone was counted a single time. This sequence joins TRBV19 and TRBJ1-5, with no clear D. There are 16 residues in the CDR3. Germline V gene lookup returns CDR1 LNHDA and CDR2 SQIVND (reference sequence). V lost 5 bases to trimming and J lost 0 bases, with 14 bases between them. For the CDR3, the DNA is TGTGCCAGTAGTCCCCTCCCCGGTTATAGCAATCAGCCCCAGCATTTT. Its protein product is CASSPLPGYSNQPQHF.

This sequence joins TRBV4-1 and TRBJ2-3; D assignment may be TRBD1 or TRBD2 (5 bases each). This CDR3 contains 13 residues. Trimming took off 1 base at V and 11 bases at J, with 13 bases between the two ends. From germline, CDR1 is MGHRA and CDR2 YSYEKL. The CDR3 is CASSQVGREGQYF. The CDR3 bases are TGCGCCAGCAGCCAAGTGGGACGCGAGGGGCAGTATTTT.

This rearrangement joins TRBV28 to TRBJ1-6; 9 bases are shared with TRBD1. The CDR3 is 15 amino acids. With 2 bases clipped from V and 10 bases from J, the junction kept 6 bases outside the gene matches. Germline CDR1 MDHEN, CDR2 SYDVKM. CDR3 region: CASSLEGQGVSPLHF. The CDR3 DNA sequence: TGTGCCAGCAGTTTAGAGGGACAGGGCGTGTCACCCCTCCACTTT.

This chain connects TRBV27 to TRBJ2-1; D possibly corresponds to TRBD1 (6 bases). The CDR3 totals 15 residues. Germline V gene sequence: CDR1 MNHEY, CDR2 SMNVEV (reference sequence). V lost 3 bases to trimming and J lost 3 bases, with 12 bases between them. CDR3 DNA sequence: TGTGCCAGCAGTTTTTCCGGGACACTCTACAATGAGCAGTTCTTC. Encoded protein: CASSFSGTLYNEQFF.

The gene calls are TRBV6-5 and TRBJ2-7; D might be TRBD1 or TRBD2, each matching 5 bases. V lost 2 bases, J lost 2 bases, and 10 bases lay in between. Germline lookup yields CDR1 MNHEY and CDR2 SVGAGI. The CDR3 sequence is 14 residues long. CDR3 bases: TGTGCCAGCAGTTACCGCCAGGGACCCTACGAGCAGTACTTC. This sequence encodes CASSYRQGPYEQYF.

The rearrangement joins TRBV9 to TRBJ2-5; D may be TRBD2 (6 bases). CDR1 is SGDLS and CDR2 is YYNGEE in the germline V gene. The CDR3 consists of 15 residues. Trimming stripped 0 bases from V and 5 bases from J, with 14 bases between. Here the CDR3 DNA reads TGTGCCAGCAGCGTAGCTGGGAAAGGGAGGGAGACCCAGTACTTC. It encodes CASSVAGKGRETQYF. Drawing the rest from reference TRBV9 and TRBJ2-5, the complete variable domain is DSGVTQTPKHLITATGQRVTLRCSPRSGDLSVYWYQQSLDQGLQFLIQYYNGEERAKGNILERFSAQQFPDLHSELNLSSLELGDSALYFCASSVAGKGRETQYFGPGTRLLVL.